Sequencing of this TCR beta chain was carried out in a study of T cell repertoires in cytomegalovirus infection. Looking at the study overall: CMV infection together with matching HLA type was indicated by public TCR beta signatures.

Whole-study results and caveats: Of the TCR beta families, the public ones yielded a cumulative frequency that identified carriers of CMV plus the relevant HLA.

Comment on this clonotype: Antigen specificity is unknown.

One entry per CDR3 protein, called by TCRdb with MiXCR from the reads. The sample yields about 97,000 distinct CDR3 sequences, approximately 16% seen once. The CDR3 contains 16 residues. Germline lookup yields CDR1 LNHDA and CDR2 SQIVND (reference sequence). The J segment lost 1 base and the V segment lost 4 bases, leaving 9 bases of the junction unmatched. This chain connects TRBV19 to TRBJ1-1, with 7 nucleotides matching TRBD1. This clonotype originated in a human donor in good health (CMV status not recorded). Some clones in this sample may be carry-over from other donors' samples. Sequenced input: PBMCs. The CDR3 nucleotides read TGTGCCAGTAGTAGAACAGACAGGGTAGCGAACACTGAAGCTTTCTTT. It translates to CASSRTDRVANTEAFF.